The rows below give T cell receptor beta chains drawn from one sample of a study of shared clonotypes between healthy human individuals. Measured with immunoSEQ multiplex PCR; TCRdb has only the in-frame clones, and not every one. The sample includes 760,000 or so clones, about 96% of them seen just once. The source material was naive CD8+ T cells sorted from blood. The receptors derive from a young man in good health. CDR3s leave out the opening cysteine and the closing phenylalanine or tryptophan. Some rows have no size entry. The others give once, few or many, or a class for an expanded clone.

TRBV6-1,once,TRBJ1-5,ASRARWGGNQPQH
TRBV7-8,.,TRBJ1-4,ASSPMRRGGEKLF
TRBV7-8,.,TRBJ2-7,ASSHFRGWEQY
TRBV7-9,.,TRBJ2-3,ASKPGEDTQY
TRBV4-1,.,TRBJ2-3,ASSQGWQGSDTQY
TRBV5-1,.,TRBJ1-1,ASSLEDRMNTEAF
TRBV14,.,TRBJ2-2,ASSPKGGPGELF
TRBV29-1,.,TRBJ2-2,SVELGSGELF
TRBV4-3,once,TRBJ1-5,ASSQVAGEPQH
TRBV29-1,.,TRBJ2-7,SVLDRDREVEQY
TRBV7-6,once,TRBJ2-3,ASSLEAGGSTDTQY
TRBV7-9,.,TRBJ1-4,ASSLSGAGATEKLF
TRBV5-1,.,TRBJ2-3,ASSGGQGSTDTQY
TRBV11-2,.,TRBJ1-2,ASSLSPGAVAGYT